One sample yielded the 13 T cell receptor beta chains listed below, sequenced in a study of cytomegalovirus exposure and HLA in healthy donors. Some clones are missing from TCRdb's copy, which holds only in-frame ones; the method was immunoSEQ multiplex PCR. The table records hundreds of thousands of clones, roughly 80% of them present only once. Sequenced sample: PBMCs. These receptors all stem from a woman between 18 and 30 years old in good health and CMV-seronegative.

The gene calls are TRBV6-6 and TRBJ1-2; possibly TRBD1 for D (6 bases). CDR1 is MNHNY and CDR2 is SVGAGI in the germline V gene (reference sequence). The CDR3 has 14 amino acids. V lost 6 bases to trimming and J lost 8 bases, with 19 bases between them. Here the CDR3 reads CASSSGGPPYGYTF. DNA for the CDR3: TGTGCCAGCAGCTCGGGGGGCCCCCCCTACGGCTACACCTTC.

This clone was seen a few times. The genes are TRBV4-1 and TRBJ2-1, with 7 bases that match TRBD2. The CDR3 loop spans 16 amino acids. Trimming took 3 bases from V and 5 from J; bases not matched to a gene: 10. The V gene's germline CDR1 is MGHRA and CDR2 YSYEKL. CDR3 DNA sequence: TGCGCCAGCAGCCACCTCGGGACTAAAGAAAACAATGAGCAGTTCTTC. Protein: CASSHLGTKENNEQFF.

This chain uses TRBV2 with TRBJ2-2, with 8 bases identical to TRBD2. Germline values: CDR1 SNHLY, CDR2 FYNNEI. The CDR3 is made up of 17 amino acids. The ends lost 3 bases at V and 3 bases at J; junction bases unmatched: 9. CDR3 bases: TGTGCCAGCAGTGACAGAGCGGGGGCCGACTACACCGGGGAGCTGTTTTTT. Its protein is CASSDRAGADYTGELFF. Drawing the rest from reference TRBV2 and TRBJ2-2, the complete variable domain is EPEVTQTPSHQVTQMGQEVILRCVPISNHLYFYWYRQILGQKVEFLVSFYNNEISEKSEIFDDQFSVERPDGSNFTLKIRSTKLEDSAMYFCASSDRAGADYTGELFFGEGSRLTVL.

This clone was detected a few times. V and J are TRBV9 and TRBJ2-1; the D is unclear. The CDR3 runs to 13 residues. CDR1 and CDR2 from the germline V gene are SGDLS and YYNGEE. V was clipped by 4 bases and J by 7 bases, with 12 bases between them. CDR3: CASSPTPRNEQFF. CDR3 bases: TGTGCCAGCAGCCCTACACCAAGGAATGAGCAGTTCTTC.

The chain employs TRBV11-2 and TRBJ2-1; D gene unclear. The length of the CDR3 is 13 residues. Germline CDR1 and CDR2: SGHAT and FQNNGV. Trimming removed 5 bases at V and 8 bases at J, with 13 bases between. DNA for the CDR3: TGTGCCAGCAGCCCGACTCCGATCTATGAGCAGTTCTTC. Encoded protein: CASSPTPIYEQFF.

V usage is TRBV18 and J usage is TRBJ2-7; 10 bases are shared with TRBD1. Germline V gene lookup returns CDR1 KGHSH and CDR2 LQKENI. The CDR3 extends over 15 amino acids. J lost 0 bases, V lost 5 bases, and 4 bases had no gene match. CDR3 loop: CASSWGQGSSYEQYF. DNA for the CDR3: TGTGCCAGCTCATGGGGACAGGGGTCCTCCTACGAGCAGTACTTC.

The J gene is TRBJ1-1, the V gene TRBV7-9; D unclear. Trimming cost V 1 base and J 5 bases, with 11 bases left between them. CDR1 and CDR2 from the germline V gene are SEHNR and FQNEAQ (reference sequence). There are 14 residues in the CDR3. CDR3 sequence reads: CASSLGGLETEAFF. CDR3 nucleotide sequence: TGTGCCAGCAGCTTAGGCGGATTGGAAACTGAAGCTTTCTTT.

The chain employs TRBV27 and TRBJ1-2; D not certain. Germline V CDR1 and CDR2: MNHEY, SMNVEV (reference sequence). The CDR3 is 13 amino acids. The V gene lost 3 bases and the J gene lost 4 bases, with 9 bases spanning the gap. CDR3 amino acids: CASSFGMGYGYTF. In DNA form, the CDR3 reads TGTGCCAGCAGTTTTGGGATGGGCTATGGCTACACCTTC.

This chain links TRBV27 with TRBJ2-1; D might be TRBD2 (6 bases). This CDR3 comprises 15 residues. The V gene's germline CDR1 is MNHEY and CDR2 SMNVEV (reference sequence). With 0 bases removed from V and 7 bases from J, the gap between germline ends came to 13 bases. DNA for the CDR3: TGTGCCAGCAGTTTATCGACGGACTACTTTAATGAGCAGTTCTTC. Residues: CASSLSTDYFNEQFF.

Remarks on this clone: Likely a read error: the CDR3 ends without its conserved phenylalanine or tryptophan. No DNA is shown, since the ends of the CDR3 on it are uncertain; the CDR3 is the one TCRdb lists. The chain couples TRBV6-1 to TRBJ1-2; the table's D gene call, TRBD1, was not cross checked with the DNA. The germline gives CDR1 MNHNS, CDR2 SASEGT. The CDR3 adds up to 13 amino acids, both ends counted. CDR3 sequence reads: CASSEAGTGWRFS.

This sequence joins TRBV30 and TRBJ1-1; no definite D call. This CDR3 has 13 amino acids. Germline V gives CDR1 GTSNPN, CDR2 SVGIG (reference sequence). V gave up 3 bases and J gave up 7 bases, with 15 bases separating them. DNA for the CDR3: TGTGCCTGGAGGAACTTCGGGTACGGTGAAGCTTTCTTT. This sequence encodes CAWRNFGYGEAFF.

This chain uses TRBV27 with TRBJ2-5; D not certain. Germline V CDR1 and CDR2: MNHEY, SMNVEV (reference sequence). The CDR3 has 16 amino acids. Trimming shortened V by 1 base and J by 1 base, and 13 bases separated the two germline ends. The CDR3 spells CASSLLATFPQETQYF. CDR3 DNA: TGTGCCAGCAGTTTATTGGCTACCTTCCCCCAAGAGACCCAGTACTTC.

The chain is built from TRBV29-1 and TRBJ2-1; D may be TRBD1 or TRBD2 (6 bases each). Trimming took 8 bases from V and 4 from J, leaving 18 bases between them. The CDR3 spans 14 residues. Germline V lookup: CDR1 SQVTM, CDR2 ANQGSEA. The CDR3 sequence: CSTTGAGSYNEQFF. The CDR3 nucleotides read TGCAGCACGACGGGGGCGGGATCTTACAATGAGCAGTTCTTC.